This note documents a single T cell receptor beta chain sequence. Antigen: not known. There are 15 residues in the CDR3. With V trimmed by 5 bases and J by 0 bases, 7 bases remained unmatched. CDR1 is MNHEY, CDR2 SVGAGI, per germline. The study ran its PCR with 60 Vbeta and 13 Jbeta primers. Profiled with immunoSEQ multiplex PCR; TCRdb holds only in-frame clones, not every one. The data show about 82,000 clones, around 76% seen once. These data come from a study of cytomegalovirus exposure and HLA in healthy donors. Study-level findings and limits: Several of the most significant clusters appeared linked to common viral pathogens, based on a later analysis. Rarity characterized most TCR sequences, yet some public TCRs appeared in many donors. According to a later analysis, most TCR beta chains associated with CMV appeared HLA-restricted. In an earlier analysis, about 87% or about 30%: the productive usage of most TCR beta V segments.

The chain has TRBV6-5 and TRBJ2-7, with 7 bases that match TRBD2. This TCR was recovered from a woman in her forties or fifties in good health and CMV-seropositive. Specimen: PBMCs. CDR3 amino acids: CASSKFGEGSYEQYF. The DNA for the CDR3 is TGTGCCAGCAGTAAGTTCGGGGAGGGCTCCTACGAGCAGTACTTC.